Each of the 9 T cell receptor beta chains below was sequenced from the same sample in a study of cytomegalovirus exposure and HLA in healthy donors. Primers included in the PCR were 60 Vbeta and 13 Jbeta primers. Some clones are missing from TCRdb's copy, which holds only in-frame ones; the method was immunoSEQ multiplex PCR. The top ten clones hold 3% to 3.5% of a sample with roughly 120,000 clones, roughly 78% of them seen once. Source material: PBMCs. The source of these receptors is a male donor in good health and CMV-seronegative.

The CDR3 DNA is TGTGCCAGCAGTTTAAGACAGGTCCCAGGGTTCACTGAAGCTTTCTTT. Protein sequence: CASSLRQVPGFTEAFF. V usage is TRBV27 and J usage is TRBJ1-1; D possibly corresponds to TRBD1 (6 bases). Trimming removed 2 bases at V and 4 bases at J, with 17 bases between. Germline V gene lookup returns CDR1 MNHEY and CDR2 SMNVEV (reference sequence). The CDR3 runs 16 residues.

This rearrangement joins TRBV29-1 to TRBJ1-4, with 9 bases fitting TRBD1. The V gene end was trimmed by 6 bases and the J gene end by 8 bases; junction bases not matched to a gene: 4. The CDR3 has 12 amino acids. Germline V gene sequence: CDR1 SQVTM, CDR2 ANQGSEA. DNA for the CDR3: TGCAGCGTGGGACAGGGTACCGAAAAACTGTTTTTT. It is translated as CSVGQGTEKLFF. Combining the CDR3 with reference TRBV29-1 and TRBJ1-4 gives the whole variable domain SAVISQKPSRDICQRGTSLTIQCQVDSQVTMMFWYRQQPGQSLTLIATANQGSEATYESGFVIDKFPISRPNLTFSTLTVSNMSPEDSSIYLCSVGQGTEKLFFGSGTQLSVL.

The sample holds one count of this clone. The genes are TRBV6-5 and TRBJ2-2, with 11 bases fitting TRBD1. This CDR3 region has 16 residues. V was pared by 2 bases and J by 6 bases, with 5 bases of the junction left unmatched. The germline gives CDR1 MNHEY, CDR2 SVGAGI. CDR3 protein: CASSYGRGQGAGELFF. CDR3 nucleotide sequence: TGTGCCAGCAGTTACGGAAGGGGACAGGGGGCCGGGGAGCTGTTTTTT.

V is TRBV4-2 and J is TRBJ2-7, with TRBD1 matching 7 bases. The CDR3 consists of 14 residues. CDR1 and CDR2 from the germline V gene are LGHNA and YNFKEQ. The V segment lost 0 bases and the J segment 2 bases; nucleotides outside the gene matches: 1. CDR3 sequence reads: CASSQEQGAYEQYF. CDR3 bases: TGTGCCAGCAGCCAAGAGCAGGGGGCCTACGAGCAGTACTTC.

CDR3 amino acids: CSVELGGIKNYGYTF. CDR3 sequence (DNA): TGCAGCGTTGAACTAGGAGGGATTAAGAACTATGGCTACACCTTC. The chain carries TRBV29-1 and TRBJ1-2; D gene uncertain. This CDR3 comprises 15 residues. The ends were cut back, 2 bases at V and 2 bases at J, with 15 bases in the middle. Germline V gives CDR1 SQVTM, CDR2 ANQGSEA.

The chain employs TRBV30 and TRBJ2-2; D gene ambiguous. CDR1 GTSNPN and CDR2 SVGIG come from the germline V gene (reference sequence). Trimming cost V 5 bases and J 5 bases, with 12 bases left between them. The CDR3 loop spans 13 amino acids. The CDR3 region has the DNA TGTGCCTGGGGGCCCACCGTTACCGGGGAGCTGTTTTTT. Protein: CAWGPTVTGELFF.

This clone was observed a single time. The chain employs TRBV28 and TRBJ2-6; D uncertain. The CDR3 covers 13 residues. Germline V gene lookup returns CDR1 MDHEN and CDR2 SYDVKM. V gave up 2 bases and J gave up 4 bases, with 3 bases separating them. CDR3 residues: CASSLPGANVLTF. DNA of the CDR3: TGTGCCAGCAGTTTACCGGGGGCCAACGTCCTGACTTTC. The full variable domain, rest sourced from reference TRBV28 and TRBJ2-6, is DVKVTQSSRYLVKRTGEKVFLECVQDMDHENMFWYRQDPGLGLRLIYFSYDVKMKEKGDIPEGYSVSREKKERFSLILESASTNQTSMYLCASSLPGANVLTFGAGSRLTVL.

The chain employs TRBV10-2 and TRBJ2-3, with D perhaps matching TRBD2 (6 bases). V lost 8 bases to trimming and J lost 0 bases, with 9 bases between them. The CDR3 sequence is 13 residues long. Germline assignment: CDR1 WSHSY and CDR2 SAAADI. The CDR3 region has the DNA TGCGCCAGCCGACTAGACAGCACAGATACGCAGTATTTT. Encoded protein: CASRLDSTDTQYF.

The V and J genes are TRBV2 and TRBJ1-2, with a possible D match to TRBD1 (5 bases). Germline V CDR1 and CDR2: SNHLY, FYNNEI. This CDR3 spans 14 amino acids. Trimming left V 6 bases short and J 5 bases short, with 16 bases between. The CDR3 sequence: CASRDPGGSYGYTF. DNA of the CDR3: TGTGCCAGCAGGGATCCGGGGGGGAGTTATGGCTACACCTTC. The whole variable domain, filled in from reference TRBV2 and TRBJ1-2, reads EPEVTQTPSHQVTQMGQEVILRCVPISNHLYFYWYRQILGQKVEFLVSFYNNEISEKSEIFDDQFSVERPDGSNFTLKIRSTKLEDSAMYFCASRDPGGSYGYTFGSGTRLTVV.